What follows is one T cell receptor (beta chain) and its context. Antigen unknown. The germline CDR1 and CDR2 sequences are MDHEN and SYDVKM. V was cut by 1 base and J by 0 bases, with 6 bases left in between. The CDR3 length is 14 residues. The sample belongs to a study of PD-L1 blockade in urothelial cancer. Whole-study findings and limits: Those with durable benefit had larger increases in tumor-associated blood clones at 3 weeks.

Measured with immunoSEQ multiplex PCR; TCRdb has only the in-frame clones, and not every one. Among approximately 67,000 clones listed, 75% to 90% were seen once. Time point: pretreatment peripheral blood. Urothelial carcinoma affected the patients, and it was locally advanced or metastatic. For each patient, 1 to 8 samples were obtained, pretreatment and on-treatment. The sequence was collected from a man in his 60s with urothelial cancer. The rearrangement joins TRBV28 to TRBJ1-1; D unresolved. The specimen was PBMCs, collected around atezolizumab (anti-PD-L1) treatment. CDR3 sequence: CASSLLLVNTEAFF. Here the CDR3 DNA reads TGTGCCAGCAGTTTATTACTAGTGAACACTGAAGCTTTCTTT.